These 6 T cell receptor beta chains were sequenced from one sample in a study of T cells in Graves' hyperthyroidism and ophthalmopathy. RNA transcripts served as the template for amplifying TCR beta CDR3 regions. HTBI primers were employed in a first-round RT-PCR of the TCR CDR3. TCRdb reprocessed the multiplex PCR reads via MiXCR and lists one record per CDR3 protein. The sample lists 600,000 or so distinct CDR3 sequences, 15% to 20% occurring once. Sequencing used blood. The receptors come from a woman aged 25 to 39 with Graves' hyperthyroidism.

The chain links TRBV10-2 to TRBJ2-1; D is ambiguous. CDR1 is WSHSY and CDR2 is SAAADI in the germline V gene. With 3 bases removed from V and 12 bases from J, the gap between germline ends came to 18 bases. The CDR3 is made up of 14 amino acids. CDR3 protein: CASSDLIPVIGQFF. The CDR3 DNA is TGCGCCAGCAGTGATTTGATTCCCGTGATCGGGCAGTTCTTC.

This clonotype was detected many times. The chain joins TRBV3-1 to TRBJ1-6; the match to TRBD1 covers 9 bases. The J segment lost 8 bases and the V segment lost 4 bases, leaving 3 bases of the junction unmatched. In germline, CDR1 is LGHDT, CDR2 YNNKEL (reference sequence). The CDR3 spans 14 residues. In DNA, the CDR3 is TGTGCCAGCAGCCGAACAGGGGGCGATTCACCCCTCCACTTT. Amino acids: CASSRTGGDSPLHF.

This clonotype showed up many times. V and J are TRBV3-1 and TRBJ1-1; no clear D gene. The ends were cut back, 1 base at V and 11 bases at J, with 11 bases in the middle. CDR3 length: 12 amino acids. The germline gives CDR1 LGHDT, CDR2 YNNKEL (reference sequence). CDR3 nucleotide sequence: TGTGCCAGCAGCCAAGGCGGGCCGGGGGCTTTCTTT. Residues: CASSQGGPGAFF. Looking up the rest from reference TRBV3-1 and TRBJ1-1 gives the full variable domain: DTAVSQTPKYLVTQMGNDKSIKCEQNLGHDTMYWYKQDSKKFLKIMFSYNNKELIINETVPNRFSPKSPDKAHLNLHINSLELGDSAVYFCASSQGGPGAFFGQGTRLTVV.

This clonotype was counted ten times or more. The chain employs TRBV7-3 and TRBJ2-7; either TRBD1 or TRBD2 may fit D (5 bases each). CDR1 is SGHTA and CDR2 is FQGTGA in the germline V gene. This CDR3 region has 13 residues. The V gene lost 2 bases and the J gene lost 6 bases, with 11 bases spanning the gap. The CDR3 here is CASSLVGTSEQYF. CDR3 nucleotides: TGTGCCAGCAGCTTAGTCGGGACGTCCGAGCAGTACTTC. Based on the CDR3 plus reference TRBV7-3 and TRBJ2-7, the full variable domain is GAGVSQTPSNKVTEKGKYVELRCDPISGHTALYWYRQSLGQGPEFLIYFQGTGAADDSGLPNDRFFAVRPEGSVSTLKIQRTERGDSAVYLCASSLVGTSEQYFGPGTRLTVT.

This clonotype has just one count. The germline gene is not matched at one end of the junction; a read error may be the cause. The chain recombines TRBV7-9 with TRBJ1-2, with 7 bases lining up with TRBD1. The germline V gene encodes CDR1 SEHNR and CDR2 FQNEAQ (reference sequence). The CDR3 is made up of 16 amino acids. The CDR3: CASSLSLGGYGYGHTF. CDR3 coding DNA: TGTGCCAGCAGCTTAAGTCTAGGGGGCTATGGCTATGGCCACACCTTC.

This clonotype was seen a handful of times. The rearrangement uses TRBV13 and TRBJ1-2; no reliable D call. Trimming left V 4 bases short and J 7 bases short, with 13 bases between. The CDR3 runs 13 residues. The germline V gene encodes CDR1 PRHDT and CDR2 FYEKMQ (reference sequence). In nucleotides, the CDR3 is TGTGCCAGCAGCTCCCCGACAAAAGGTGGCTACACCTTC. Translated, it gives CASSSPTKGGYTF.